A selection of T cell receptor beta chains follows, all from one sample in a study of blood T cell repertoires in COVID-19. Produced via immunoSEQ multiplex PCR; TCRdb's table is partial and in-frame only. Of under 200,000 clones listed, about 80% are singletons. The sample comprised peripheral blood. These receptors were collected from a man aged 65-85 years with active or convalescent COVID-19. CDR3s include the opening cysteine and the closing phenylalanine or tryptophan. The order of the fields is CDR3 protein, CDR3 DNA, J gene, clone size, V gene, D gene. D genes are given only for firm matches. Rows give clone size only sometimes, using once, few, many, or a class for an expanded clone.

CDR3 protein: CASSAGTAITEAFF
CDR3 DNA: TGCGCCAGCAGCGCGGGGACCGCAATCACTGAAGCTTTCTTT
J gene: TRBJ1-1
clone size: .
V gene: TRBV5-1
D gene: .

CDR3 protein: CASSPSDRGSYNEQFF
CDR3 DNA: TGTGCCAGCAGTCCGTCGGACAGGGGCTCCTACAATGAGCAGTTCTTC
J gene: TRBJ2-1
clone size: .
V gene: TRBV7-8
D gene: TRBD1

CDR3 protein: CASSPGTPSGNTIYF
CDR3 DNA: TGTGCCAGCAGCCCGGGGACACCCTCTGGAAACACCATATATTTT
J gene: TRBJ1-3
clone size: .
V gene: TRBV3-1/TRBV3-2
D gene: .

CDR3 protein: CATSGGRGADTQYF
CDR3 DNA: TGTGCCACCTCTGGCGGGAGGGGCGCAGATACGCAGTATTTT
J gene: TRBJ2-3
clone size: .
V gene: TRBV19
D gene: TRBD2

CDR3 protein: CASSSRQAPGGYTF
CDR3 DNA: TGTGCCAGCAGCTCCCGACAGGCTCCGGGGGGCTACACCTTC
J gene: TRBJ1-2
clone size: .
V gene: TRBV9
D gene: .

CDR3 protein: CASSVEGAQWETQYF
CDR3 DNA: TGTGCCAGCAGCGTAGAGGGGGCGCAATGGGAGACCCAGTACTTC
J gene: TRBJ2-5
clone size: once
V gene: TRBV9
D gene: TRBD1

CDR3 protein: CASSQVEGASYGYTF
CDR3 DNA: TGCGCCAGCAGCCAGGTCGAGGGGGCGAGCTATGGCTACACCTTC
J gene: TRBJ1-2
clone size: .
V gene: TRBV4-1
D gene: TRBD1

CDR3 protein: CASSSRSQETQYF
CDR3 DNA: TGTGCCAGCAGCTCACGGTCCCAAGAGACCCAGTACTTC
J gene: TRBJ2-5
clone size: .
V gene: TRBV7-3
D gene: .

CDR3 protein: CASSLDSARGYTF
CDR3 DNA: TGTGCCAGCAGCTTGGATTCCGCGAGGGGCTACACCTTC
J gene: TRBJ1-2
clone size: .
V gene: TRBV5-4
D gene: .

CDR3 protein: CASSLDAGSVAGENEQYF
CDR3 DNA: TGTGCCAGCAGCTTAGATGCTGGGTCGGTAGCGGGAGAAAACGAGCAGTACTTC
J gene: TRBJ2-7
clone size: .
V gene: TRBV7-6
D gene: TRBD2

CDR3 protein: CASTVRQGGTEAFF
CDR3 DNA: TGTGCCAGCACCGTTCGACAGGGCGGAACTGAAGCTTTCTTT
J gene: TRBJ1-1
clone size: .
V gene: TRBV7-2
D gene: TRBD1

CDR3 protein: CASSARYRVKGNTIYF
CDR3 DNA: TGTGCCAGCAGCGCCCGTTACAGGGTAAAAGGAAACACCATATATTTT
J gene: TRBJ1-3
clone size: .
V gene: TRBV7-6
D gene: .

CDR3 protein: CASSRQDEAFF
CDR3 DNA: TGTGCCAGCAGTAGACAGGATGAAGCTTTCTTT
J gene: TRBJ1-1
clone size: .
V gene: TRBV12-3/TRBV12-4
D gene: .

CDR3 protein: CASSDWAGADNSPLHF
CDR3 DNA: TGTGCCAGCAGTGATTGGGCAGGGGCGGATAATTCACCCCTCCACTTT
J gene: TRBJ1-6
clone size: many
V gene: TRBV2
D gene: .

CDR3 protein: CASSLDGTGKGVGGYTF
CDR3 DNA: TGCGCCAGCAGCTTGGATGGGACAGGGAAGGGAGTGGGAGGCTACACCTTC
J gene: TRBJ1-2
clone size: .
V gene: TRBV5-1
D gene: TRBD1

CDR3 protein: CASRSTLISGNTIYF
CDR3 DNA: TGCGCCAGCAGGAGTACCTTAATCTCTGGAAACACCATATATTTT
J gene: TRBJ1-3
clone size: .
V gene: TRBV4-1
D gene: .

CDR3 protein: CASSSRDRGVYF
CDR3 DNA: TGTGCCAGCAGTTCCCGGGACAGGGGGGTATATTTT
J gene: TRBJ1-3
clone size: .
V gene: TRBV12-3/TRBV12-4
D gene: TRBD1

CDR3 protein: CASSSPGVDEKLFF
CDR3 DNA: TGTGCCAGCAGCTCTCCAGGTGTCGATGAAAAACTGTTTTTT
J gene: TRBJ1-4
clone size: .
V gene: TRBV5-4
D gene: .

CDR3 protein: CASSLKGRGNYGYTF
CDR3 DNA: TGTGCCAGCAGCCTCAAGGGCAGGGGGAACTATGGCTACACCTTC
J gene: TRBJ1-2
clone size: .
V gene: TRBV3-1/TRBV3-2
D gene: TRBD1

CDR3 protein: CASSLDRRLTYGYTF
CDR3 DNA: TGCGCCAGCAGCTTGGATCGCAGGCTAACCTATGGCTACACCTTC
J gene: TRBJ1-2
clone size: .
V gene: TRBV5-1
D gene: .

CDR3 protein: CASSQPSGGQITQYF
CDR3 DNA: TGCGCCAGCAGCCAACCCAGCGGGGGACAGATAACGCAGTATTTT
J gene: TRBJ2-3
clone size: .
V gene: TRBV4-3
D gene: .

CDR3 protein: CASSQDLGGIYNEQFF
CDR3 DNA: TGCGCCAGCAGCCAAGATTTGGGGGGGATTTACAATGAGCAGTTCTTC
J gene: TRBJ2-1
clone size: once
V gene: TRBV4-3
D gene: TRBD2

CDR3 protein: CASSPSTGDPKNIQYF
CDR3 DNA: TGTGCCAGCTCACCATCTACAGGGGATCCCAAAAACATTCAGTACTTC
J gene: TRBJ2-4
clone size: .
V gene: TRBV18
D gene: TRBD1

CDR3 protein: CASSLGGGGRGAYEQYF
CDR3 DNA: TGCGCCAGCAGCCTCGGCGGGGGCGGGAGGGGAGCCTACGAGCAGTACTTC
J gene: TRBJ2-7
clone size: .
V gene: TRBV5-1
D gene: TRBD2

CDR3 protein: CASSLWTHTGNTIYF
CDR3 DNA: TGTGCCAGCAGCCTTTGGACACATACGGGAAACACCATATATTTT
J gene: TRBJ1-3
clone size: medium-sized
V gene: TRBV13
D gene: .

CDR3 protein: CASSELRAGESPLHF
CDR3 DNA: TGTGCCAGCAGTGAACTCCGGGCAGGGGAGTCACCCCTCCACTTT
J gene: TRBJ1-6
clone size: .
V gene: TRBV6-1
D gene: .

CDR3 protein: CASSPGPGLYEQYF
CDR3 DNA: TGTGCCAGCAGCCCCGGACCGGGACTCTACGAGCAGTACTTC
J gene: TRBJ2-7
clone size: .
V gene: TRBV7-2
D gene: .

CDR3 protein: CASLTGTDTEAFF
CDR3 DNA: TGCGCCAGCCTGACGGGGACAGACACTGAAGCTTTCTTT
J gene: TRBJ1-1
clone size: .
V gene: TRBV10-2
D gene: TRBD1

CDR3 protein: CAWSIAGSYNEQFF
CDR3 DNA: TGTGCCTGGAGTATAGCGGGCTCCTACAATGAGCAGTTCTTC
J gene: TRBJ2-1
clone size: .
V gene: TRBV30
D gene: TRBD2

CDR3 protein: CASSFDPGTGGENTEAFF
CDR3 DNA: TGCGCCAGCAGCTTTGACCCCGGGACAGGGGGCGAGAACACTGAAGCTTTCTTT
J gene: TRBJ1-1
clone size: .
V gene: TRBV5-1
D gene: TRBD1

CDR3 protein: CASSLDPGTSGGGLQFF
CDR3 DNA: TGTGCCAGCAGCCTCGACCCGGGGACTAGCGGGGGAGGATTGCAGTTCTTC
J gene: TRBJ2-1
clone size: once
V gene: TRBV11-2
D gene: TRBD2

CDR3 protein: CASNSGTGGYEQYF
CDR3 DNA: TGTGCCAGTAACTCCGGGACAGGGGGCTACGAGCAGTACTTC
J gene: TRBJ2-7
clone size: .
V gene: TRBV19
D gene: TRBD1

CDR3 protein: CASSLGQGASQPQHF
CDR3 DNA: TGTGCCAGCAGCCTCGGACAGGGGGCGAGCCAGCCCCAGCATTTT
J gene: TRBJ1-5
clone size: few
V gene: TRBV6-2/TRBV6-3
D gene: TRBD1

CDR3 protein: CAISVQGIGYTF
CDR3 DNA: TGTGCCATCAGTGTCCAGGGGATCGGCTACACCTTC
J gene: TRBJ1-2
clone size: .
V gene: TRBV10-3
D gene: .

CDR3 protein: CATSSRQGAYEQYF
CDR3 DNA: TGTGCCACCAGCTCACGACAGGGGGCTTACGAGCAGTACTTC
J gene: TRBJ2-7
clone size: .
V gene: TRBV15
D gene: TRBD1

CDR3 protein: CASSLLTGGGTEAFF
CDR3 DNA: TGTGCCAGCAGCTTGTTGACAGGGGGAGGGACTGAAGCTTTCTTT
J gene: TRBJ1-1
clone size: .
V gene: TRBV11-2
D gene: TRBD1

CDR3 protein: CATSDLGTGEQYF
CDR3 DNA: TGTGCCACCAGTGATTTGGGGACAGGCGAGCAGTACTTC
J gene: TRBJ2-7
clone size: .
V gene: TRBV24-1
D gene: TRBD1

CDR3 protein: CAWSDRQTYEQYF
CDR3 DNA: TGTGCCTGGAGTGACAGGCAAACCTACGAGCAGTACTTC
J gene: TRBJ2-7
clone size: .
V gene: TRBV30
D gene: .

CDR3 protein: CASSRGQGFTDTQYF
CDR3 DNA: TGTGCCAGCAGTCGCGGACAGGGTTTCACAGATACGCAGTATTTT
J gene: TRBJ2-3
clone size: once
V gene: TRBV6-5
D gene: TRBD1

CDR3 protein: CASSPWRGGQNTGELFF
CDR3 DNA: TGTGCCAGTAGTCCCTGGAGAGGGGGTCAGAACACCGGGGAGCTGTTTTTT
J gene: TRBJ2-2
clone size: .
V gene: TRBV19
D gene: .

CDR3 protein: CASSLGQSEKLFF
CDR3 DNA: TGTGCCAGCAGCCTTGGACAGTCTGAAAAACTGTTTTTT
J gene: TRBJ1-4
clone size: .
V gene: TRBV13
D gene: .

CDR3 protein: CASSLQGAVNTEAFF
CDR3 DNA: TGCGCCAGCAGCTTGCAGGGGGCAGTGAACACTGAAGCTTTCTTT
J gene: TRBJ1-1
clone size: .
V gene: TRBV5-1
D gene: TRBD1

CDR3 protein: CASSRGPGLVVEQYF
CDR3 DNA: TGTGCCAGCAGCCGGGGACCCGGACTAGTGGTCGAGCAGTACTTC
J gene: TRBJ2-7
clone size: .
V gene: TRBV3-1/TRBV3-2
D gene: TRBD2

CDR3 protein: CASSSEGIGTGELFF
CDR3 DNA: TGTGCCAGCAGCTCGGAGGGTATCGGCACCGGGGAGCTGTTTTTT
J gene: TRBJ2-2
clone size: few
V gene: TRBV7-2
D gene: .

CDR3 protein: CASSFREYQETQYF
CDR3 DNA: TGTGCCAGCAGCTTTCGGGAGTACCAAGAGACCCAGTACTTC
J gene: TRBJ2-5
clone size: once
V gene: TRBV5-4
D gene: .

CDR3 protein: CASSSSAGAGNTIYF
CDR3 DNA: TGTGCCAGCAGTTCCAGCGCAGGGGCTGGAAACACCATATATTTT
J gene: TRBJ1-3
clone size: .
V gene: TRBV6-5
D gene: .

CDR3 protein: CATLTAGTGAPGREQYF
CDR3 DNA: TGTGCCACCCTCACCGCCGGGACAGGGGCCCCTGGGCGCGAGCAGTACTTC
J gene: TRBJ2-7
clone size: .
V gene: TRBV24-1
D gene: TRBD1

CDR3 protein: CASSRTATDTQYF
CDR3 DNA: TGCGCCAGCAGTAGGACAGCCACAGATACGCAGTATTTT
J gene: TRBJ2-3
clone size: .
V gene: TRBV10-2
D gene: .

CDR3 protein: CASSREAGPNEKLFF
CDR3 DNA: TGCGCCAGCTCCCGAGAGGCGGGACCTAATGAAAAACTGTTTTTT
J gene: TRBJ1-4
clone size: .
V gene: TRBV4-1
D gene: .

CDR3 protein: CASSLVGTDTQYF
CDR3 DNA: TGTGCCAGCAGCTTAGTCGGGACAGATACGCAGTATTTT
J gene: TRBJ2-3
clone size: .
V gene: TRBV7-9
D gene: .

CDR3 protein: CASSIGVWDTIYF
CDR3 DNA: TGTGCCAGCAGTATAGGGGTTTGGGACACCATATATTTT
J gene: TRBJ1-3
clone size: once
V gene: TRBV6-5
D gene: .

CDR3 protein: CASSLGQGADEQFF
CDR3 DNA: TGCGCCAGCAGCTTGGGTCAGGGGGCCGATGAGCAGTTCTTC
J gene: TRBJ2-1
clone size: .
V gene: TRBV5-1
D gene: TRBD1

CDR3 protein: CASSYGGMMNTEAFF
CDR3 DNA: TGTGCCAGCAGTTACGGGGGGATGATGAACACTGAAGCTTTCTTT
J gene: TRBJ1-1
clone size: .
V gene: TRBV6-2/TRBV6-3
D gene: .

CDR3 protein: CAIRGDTSSGNTIYF
CDR3 DNA: TGTGCCATCAGAGGGGACACCAGCTCTGGAAACACCATATATTTT
J gene: TRBJ1-3
clone size: .
V gene: TRBV10-3
D gene: .

CDR3 protein: CASRTGGLRDTQYF
CDR3 DNA: TGTGCCTCCCGGACAGGTGGACTGAGGGATACGCAGTATTTT
J gene: TRBJ2-3
clone size: many
V gene: TRBV10-3
D gene: TRBD1

CDR3 protein: CASSLRGYSNQPQHF
CDR3 DNA: TGTGCCAGCAGCTTAAGGGGGTATAGCAATCAGCCCCAGCATTTT
J gene: TRBJ1-5
clone size: once
V gene: TRBV11-2
D gene: .

CDR3 protein: CSVEDWGVQGSEQYF
CDR3 DNA: TGCAGCGTTGAAGATTGGGGGGTACAGGGGTCCGAGCAGTACTTC
J gene: TRBJ2-7
clone size: .
V gene: TRBV29-1
D gene: .

CDR3 protein: CASSMTSLHNEQFF
CDR3 DNA: TGTGCCAGCAGCATGACTAGCTTGCACAATGAGCAGTTCTTC
J gene: TRBJ2-1
clone size: .
V gene: TRBV9
D gene: TRBD2

CDR3 protein: CASSVVPVNTEAFF
CDR3 DNA: TGTGCCAGCAGCGTAGTTCCAGTGAACACTGAAGCTTTCTTT
J gene: TRBJ1-1
clone size: .
V gene: TRBV9
D gene: .

CDR3 protein: CASSVIGGTSGRTDTQYF
CDR3 DNA: TGTGCCAGCAGCGTAATTGGAGGGACTAGCGGCCGCACAGATACGCAGTATTTT
J gene: TRBJ2-3
clone size: medium-sized
V gene: TRBV9
D gene: TRBD2